This TCR beta chain was profiled in a study of blood T cells in healthy people across ages. Study results and limitations: Naive CD4+ cells and diversity were both higher in long-lived donors than in aged donors. Donor CMV infection status was unknown, possibly confounding age-related changes in expanded clonotypes. Older individuals had lower TCR beta diversity per million T cells (the decline was roughly linear).

Together with a sample-barcoded 5' primer, a J-beta primer mix was included in a second PCR lasting roughly 6 to 12 cycles. TCRdb ran MiXCR on the 5' RACE reads and lists one entry per CDR3 protein. The table records about 1,600,000 distinct CDR3 sequences, 42% of them present only once. Samples had at least 6 million PBMCs isolated from them. The CDR3 is made up of 15 amino acids. The ends lost 1 base at V and 6 bases at J; junction bases unmatched: 0. Germline V gene sequence: CDR1 MNHNS, CDR2 SASEGT. This clonotype was counted only a few times. The antigen remains undetermined. The TCR originated in a woman between 18 and 30 years old in good health. The sample consisted of blood. V usage is TRBV6-1 and J usage is TRBJ2-1, with 13 bases identical to TRBD2. The CDR3 region is CASSEGTSGSNEQFF. The CDR3 nucleotides are TGTGCCAGCAGTGAAGGGACTAGCGGGAGCAATGAGCAGTTCTTC.